The 23 T cell receptor beta chains presented below share a single source sample, sequenced in a study of shared clonotypes between healthy human individuals. The method was immunoSEQ multiplex PCR; TCRdb's version includes in-frame clones alone and lacks a portion of them. Among over a million clones listed, nearly 99% were seen once. What was sequenced was naive CD4+ T cells sorted from blood. Subset of the sample: CD45RA+ positively selected. These receptors were taken from a man aged 25-45 years in good health.

The chain links TRBV7-6 to TRBJ2-1; 8 bases agree with TRBD2. The trim removed 0 bases at V and 4 bases at J, leaving 11 bases unmatched. There are 18 residues in the CDR3. The V gene's germline CDR1 is SGHVS and CDR2 FNYEAQ. The CDR3 nucleotides are TGTGCCAGCAGCTTAGCCCTTAGCGGGACTCATCCTTACAATGAGCAGTTCTTC. It yields the protein CASSLALSGTHPYNEQFF.

This rearrangement joins TRBV9 to TRBJ2-7; a weak D match, TRBD2 (6 bases). The germline CDR1 and CDR2 sequences are SGDLS and YYNGEE. The length of the CDR3 is 14 residues. Trimming removed 4 bases from V and 3 bases from J, with 14 bases in between. CDR3 loop: CASSRSGVNYEQYF. CDR3 in DNA: TGTGCCAGCAGCCGTTCGGGGGTAAACTACGAGCAGTACTTC.

The chain recombines TRBV18 with TRBJ2-7; 8 nucleotides line up with TRBD1. The CDR3 covers 17 residues. Germline V lookup: CDR1 KGHSH, CDR2 LQKENI. The trim removed 2 bases at V and 0 bases at J, leaving 9 bases unmatched. CDR3 bases: TGTGCCAGCTCACCAGAAACAAGGACAGGGATCTCCTACGAGCAGTACTTC. It yields the protein CASSPETRTGISYEQYF.

The gene calls are TRBV28 and TRBJ2-5, with 7 bases aligning to TRBD2. The CDR3 runs to 15 residues. Germline trimming cut 4 bases from V and 4 bases from J; bases unmatched to any gene: 9. Germline CDR1 MDHEN, CDR2 SYDVKM. CDR3 coding DNA: TGTGCCAGCAGTTATGTCATGGGGAGGGGAGAGACCCAGTACTTC. This encodes CASSYVMGRGETQYF. The full variable domain, its missing parts supplied by reference TRBV28 and TRBJ2-5, is DVKVTQSSRYLVKRTGEKVFLECVQDMDHENMFWYRQDPGLGLRLIYFSYDVKMKEKGDIPEGYSVSREKKERFSLILESASTNQTSMYLCASSYVMGRGETQYFGPGTRLLVL.

The chain couples TRBV9 to TRBJ1-1; D might be TRBD1 (6 bases). V shed 3 bases and J shed 0 bases, with 15 bases lying between them. Per the germline V gene, CDR1 is SGDLS and CDR2 is YYNGEE. This CDR3 spans 16 amino acids. The CDR3 DNA reads as TGTGCCAGCAGCGCCCTTAGACAGGCCGTGAACACTGAAGCTTTCTTT. This gives the protein CASSALRQAVNTEAFF.

This clone appeared once. The chain uses TRBV28 and TRBJ1-1, with 10 bases aligning to TRBD1. Germline V gene lookup returns CDR1 MDHEN and CDR2 SYDVKM. V was clipped by 6 bases and J by 10 bases; unmatched bases: 8. This CDR3 spans 13 amino acids. Here the CDR3 DNA reads TGTGCCAGCAGGACAGGGGGCGACTCGGGAGCTTTCTTT. The encoded protein is CASRTGGDSGAFF.

As to this clone: The same CDR3 also results from other DNA sequences found in this sample. The gene calls are TRBV6-6 and TRBJ1-1; D is undetermined. This CDR3 is built from 12 residues. V dropped 4 bases and J dropped 1 base, with 4 bases sitting between them. Germline lookup yields CDR1 MNHNY and CDR2 SVGAGI (reference sequence). The CDR3 DNA sequence: TGTGCCAGCAGTTTCAGGAACACTGAAGCTTTCTTT. It encodes CASSFRNTEAFF.

The CDR3 region has the DNA TGTGCCAGCAGCCAAGATGGGTTCGGGACTAGCGGGAGGGATGAGCAGTTCTTC. Translated: CASSQDGFGTSGRDEQFF. J is TRBJ2-1 and V is TRBV4-2; TRBD2 matches at 16 bases. Germline CDR1 is LGHNA and CDR2 is YNFKEQ. There are 18 residues in the CDR3. The V and J ends lost 0 bases and 8 bases, in that order; junction bases with no gene match: 7.

The chain links TRBV29-1 to TRBJ1-1; maybe TRBD1 (6 bases). The V gene's germline CDR1 is SQVTM and CDR2 ANQGSEA. Trimming cost V 6 bases and J 3 bases, with 14 bases left between them. This CDR3 is built from 13 residues. CDR3 loop: CSVEKTGDTEAFF. CDR3 sequence (DNA): TGCAGCGTAGAAAAGACAGGTGACACTGAAGCTTTCTTT.

V and J are TRBV27 and TRBJ2-7, with TRBD1 matching over 10 bases. The CDR3 spans 17 residues. Germline CDR1 is MNHEY and CDR2 is SMNVEV (reference sequence). V lost 6 bases to trimming and J lost 2 bases; unmatched junction nucleotides: 13. CDR3 coding DNA: TGTGCCAGCAGCCGGGGGACAGGGGCGGGGATAACCTACGAGCAGTACTTC. The encoded protein is CASSRGTGAGITYEQYF.

The chain uses TRBV19 and TRBJ2-1; TRBD1 might be the D (5 bases). Trimming shortened V by 4 bases and J by 2 bases, and 9 bases separated the two germline ends. Germline CDR1 reads LNHDA; CDR2 reads SQIVND (reference sequence). The CDR3 contains 14 residues. The chain's CDR3 is CASSKRQPYNEQFF. CDR3 DNA sequence: TGTGCCAGTAGTAAACGACAGCCCTACAATGAGCAGTTCTTC.

The chain employs TRBV6-5 and TRBJ2-7; no reliable D call. The germline V and J ends were trimmed by 5 bases and 1 base, with 12 bases remaining between them. From germline, CDR1 is MNHEY and CDR2 SVGAGI. The CDR3 has 14 residues. The CDR3 region is CASSPAGLSYEQYF. The CDR3 DNA is TGTGCCAGCAGTCCCGCAGGTTTATCCTACGAGCAGTACTTC.

The chain carries TRBV5-5 and TRBJ2-5; 10 bases map to TRBD1. Trimming at V came to 0 bases and at J to 4 bases, leaving 6 bases not matched to a gene. From germline, CDR1 is SGHKS and CDR2 YYEKEE (reference sequence). There are 16 residues in the CDR3. CDR3 amino acids: CASSLALDRGGETQYF. CDR3 nucleotides: TGTGCCAGCAGCTTGGCCCTGGACAGGGGGGGAGAGACCCAGTACTTC. Variable domain in full (rest from reference TRBV5-5 and TRBJ2-5): DAGVTQSPTHLIKTRGQQVTLRCSPISGHKSVSWYQQVLGQGPQFIFQYYEKEERGRGNFPDRFSARQFPNYSSELNVNALLLGDSALYLCASSLALDRGGETQYFGPGTRLLVL.

This chain joins TRBV5-4 and TRBJ1-2; maybe TRBD1 (6 bases). V lost 7 bases, J lost 0 bases, and 22 bases lay in between. CDR1 is SGHNT and CDR2 is YYREEE in the germline V gene (reference sequence). The CDR3 contains 17 residues. The DNA of the CDR3 is TGTGCCAGCTTCTCCCTGGCTCGGGGGCAAGCTAACTATGGCTACACCTTC. The encoded protein is CASFSLARGQANYGYTF. Full variable domain (missing parts from reference TRBV5-4 and TRBJ1-2): ETGVTQSPTHLIKTRGQQVTLRCSSQSGHNTVSWYQQALGQGPQFIFQYYREEENGRGNFPPRFSGLQFPNYSSELNVNALELDDSALYLCASFSLARGQANYGYTFGSGTRLTVV.

In the case of this clone: This sample includes further DNA sequences coding for the same CDR3. This chain joins TRBV14 and TRBJ1-5; D not certain. Trimming removed 1 base from V and 4 bases from J, with 5 bases in between. In germline, CDR1 is SGHDN, CDR2 FVKESK. This CDR3 comprises 13 residues. The CDR3 DNA is TGTGCCAGCAGCCAAGGTTTGAATCAGCCCCAGCATTTT. Translating it yields CASSQGLNQPQHF.

The chain uses TRBV2 and TRBJ2-1, with 8 bases identical to TRBD2. This CDR3 is built from 19 residues. V shed 5 bases and J 4 bases; nucleotides not matched to a gene: 19. Germline V gene sequence: CDR1 SNHLY, CDR2 FYNNEI. The CDR3 is CASSPGAGSGTGRYNEQFF. CDR3 nucleotides: TGTGCCAGCAGTCCAGGGGCGGGTAGCGGGACCGGGAGGTACAATGAGCAGTTCTTC.

The chain couples TRBV6-5 to TRBJ2-1; D gene uncertain. The germline V gene encodes CDR1 MNHEY and CDR2 SVGAGI. Between the trimmed V and J ends, which lost 8 bases and 10 bases, there was a span of 9 bases. CDR3 length: 10 residues. Here the CDR3 DNA reads TGTGCCAGCGGTCGGTCGGAGCAGTTCTTC. Protein product: CASGRSEQFF.

The genes are TRBV29-1 and TRBJ1-1; D is perhaps TRBD1 (6 bases). The germline V gene has CDR1 SQVTM and CDR2 ANQGSEA. V was clipped by 5 bases and J by 4 bases, with 14 bases between them. CDR3 length: 13 amino acids. CDR3: CSVQRGGSTEAFF. CDR3 sequence (DNA): TGCAGCGTTCAAAGGGGGGGAAGCACTGAAGCTTTCTTT.

This clone was counted a single time. The V call is TRBV5-4, the J call TRBJ2-4, with D possibly TRBD1 on 6 matching bases. This CDR3 is 14 amino acids long. CDR1 and CDR2 (germline): SGHNT, YYREEE (reference sequence). The V end was cut by 3 bases, the J end by 3 bases, with 10 bases between. The CDR3 bases are TGTGCCAGCAGCTCGGAGGACAGCAAAAACATTCAGTACTTC. Encoded protein: CASSSEDSKNIQYF.

This sequence joins TRBV29-1 and TRBJ2-1, with D perhaps matching TRBD1 (5 bases). The CDR3 runs to 12 residues. V lost 2 bases to trimming and J lost 7 bases, with 9 bases between them. Germline V gives CDR1 SQVTM, CDR2 ANQGSEA. CDR3 loop: CSVELQGNEQFF. The CDR3 bases are TGCAGCGTTGAACTCCAGGGTAATGAGCAGTTCTTC.

The chain couples TRBV10-3 to TRBJ1-5, with TRBD1 as a possible D gene (5 bases). CDR1 and CDR2 from the germline V gene are ENHRY and SYGVKD. V lost 2 bases, J lost 10 bases, and 15 bases lay in between. The CDR3 runs to 14 residues. The DNA for the CDR3 is TGTGCCATCAGTGAGCGAGGGGTATCCCTACCCCAGCATTTT. This encodes CAISERGVSLPQHF.

The V and J genes are TRBV9 and TRBJ2-2; TRBD1 matches 9 bases. Looked up from germline, CDR1 is SGDLS and CDR2 is YYNGEE. With 0 bases clipped from V and 5 bases from J, the junction kept 8 bases outside the gene matches. The CDR3 spans 17 residues. CDR3 coding DNA: TGTGCCAGCAGCGTAGAGTTACAGGGGGCGAGAACCGGGGAGCTGTTTTTT. This gives the protein CASSVELQGARTGELFF.

This clone was seen once. The CDR3 protein is CASSIKQGLLNTGELFF. The DNA of the CDR3 is TGTGCCAGCAGCATCAAACAGGGGTTACTGAACACCGGGGAGCTGTTTTTT. The chain couples TRBV7-9 to TRBJ2-2; TRBD1 matches at 7 bases. V gave up 5 bases and J gave up 1 base; unmatched junction bases: 10. The CDR3 runs to 17 residues. Germline lookup yields CDR1 SEHNR and CDR2 FQNEAQ (reference sequence).